These T cell receptor beta chains were read from a single sample in a study of blood T cell repertoires in COVID-19. Libraries were prepared by immunoSEQ multiplex PCR; TCRdb keeps only in-frame clonotypes and omits some of them. The data show approximately 210,000 clones, 75% to 90% seen once. Sequenced input: peripheral blood. The receptor set was obtained from a human donor in a cohort sampled during active COVID-19. The CDR3 runs from the conserved cysteine through the conserved F or W. D genes are given only for firm matches. Size tells how often a clone was seen (once, few, many) or the class of an expanded clone, and some rows leave it out.

CDR3 | DNA | size | V | D | J
CASSLWDRDYEQYF | TGTGCCAGCAGCTTATGGGACAGGGATTACGAGCAGTACTTC | - | TRBV11-2 | TRBD1 | TRBJ2-7
CASSEGWRDSTDTQYF | TGTGCCAGCAGTGAGGGGTGGCGGGATAGCACAGATACGCAGTATTTT | - | TRBV25-1 | - | TRBJ2-3
CASSQDMGPQYF | TGTGCCAGCAGCCAAGATATGGGGCCGCAGTATTTT | - | TRBV3-1/TRBV3-2 | - | TRBJ2-3
CASSLGGKGYGYTF | TGTGCCAGTAGTTTAGGAGGGAAGGGCTATGGCTACACCTTC | once | TRBV28 | - | TRBJ1-2
CASSRITVKSYEQYF | TGTGCCAGCTCGAGGATAACGGTTAAGTCCTACGAGCAGTACTTC | - | TRBV18 | - | TRBJ2-7
CASSLARLAGGTDTQYF | TGTGCCAGCAGCTTGGCCAGGCTAGCGGGAGGAACAGATACGCAGTATTTT | - | TRBV5-5 | TRBD2 | TRBJ2-3
CASSWPKEGAAFF | TGTGCCAGCAGCTGGCCTAAGGAAGGGGCGGCTTTCTTT | - | TRBV7-9 | - | TRBJ1-1
CASSLSQGSEQYF | TGTGCCAGCAGCCTATCGCAGGGGAGCGAGCAGTACTTC | few | TRBV3-1/TRBV3-2 | - | TRBJ2-7
CASSLWGPGANVLTF | TGTGCCAGCAGCTTGTGGGGGCCTGGGGCCAACGTCCTGACTTTC | - | TRBV5-5 | - | TRBJ2-6
CASSPRASDYGYTF | TGTGCCAGCTCACCAAGAGCCTCCGACTATGGCTACACCTTC | - | TRBV18 | - | TRBJ1-2
CASSFLGPREETQYF | TGTGCCAGCAGTTTCTTGGGCCCGCGAGAGGAGACCCAGTACTTC | - | TRBV27 | - | TRBJ2-5
CASSYDRGFTGELFF | TGTGCCAGCAGCTACGACAGGGGATTTACCGGGGAGCTGTTTTTT | - | TRBV7-2 | TRBD1 | TRBJ2-2
CASSWDRKSSYEQYF | TGTGCCAGCAGTTGGGACAGGAAAAGCTCCTACGAGCAGTACTTC | - | TRBV28 | TRBD1 | TRBJ2-7
CAIAGSFSNEQYF | TGTGCCATCGCGGGGTCTTTTTCCAACGAGCAGTACTTC | once | TRBV28 | - | TRBJ2-7
CASRYGLAGSYEQYF | TGTGCCAGCAGATACGGACTAGCGGGATCCTACGAGCAGTACTTC | - | TRBV6-5 | TRBD2 | TRBJ2-7
CASSPLNEQFF | TGTGCCAGCAGCCCCCTAAATGAGCAGTTCTTC | - | TRBV11-2 | - | TRBJ2-1
CASSLRTGGVDTEAFF | TGCGCCAGCAGCTTGAGGACAGGGGGCGTCGACACTGAAGCTTTCTTT | - | TRBV5-1 | TRBD1 | TRBJ1-1
CATSDPSGSRNEQFF | TGTGCCACCAGTGATCCGAGCGGGAGCAGGAATGAGCAGTTCTTC | - | TRBV24-1 | TRBD2 | TRBJ2-1
CASRPSSGRRGPTEAFF | TGTGCCAGCAGACCGAGCTCGGGACGGAGGGGACCCACTGAAGCTTTCTTT | - | TRBV27 | - | TRBJ1-1
CASGNGQGRRGYTF | TGTGCTAGTGGCAACGGACAGGGACGAAGGGGCTACACCTTC | - | TRBV12-5 | TRBD1 | TRBJ1-2
CASSPRDRGYEQYF | TGTGCCAGCAGTCCCCGGGACAGGGGATACGAGCAGTACTTC | - | TRBV7-9 | TRBD1 | TRBJ2-7
CASSVSTRGNEQFF | TGTGCCAGCAGTGTGAGCACCAGGGGCAATGAGCAGTTCTTC | once | TRBV25-1 | - | TRBJ2-1